This TCR beta chain stems from a study of glioma-infiltrating T cells (TCRdb year 2016). Study-level background: The study sequenced TCR alpha- and beta-chain repertoires from glioma tissue, from non-neoplastic brain tissue and from matched peripheral blood mononuclear cells. To measure divergence between tissue and blood T-cell populations, each tissue-infiltrating repertoire was compared with the peripheral blood repertoire of the same patient. The paired cohort was made up of three low-grade glioma patients, several primary glioblastoma patients and three non-glioma patients who contributed non-neoplastic brain tissue.

Notes on this clonotype: What this receptor recognizes is not known. With a much larger clone just one base away, this may be a read error.

The iRepertoire nested amplicon-rescue multiplex PCR (arm-PCR) platform was used to amplify TCR alpha and beta CDR3 regions from RNA. The input for one-step reverse transcription and amplification was about 100-450 ng of either tissue mRNA or PBMC total RNA. Following bead purification, Illumina adapters were added through a secondary multiplex PCR, and the libraries were then gel-purified between 200 and 400 bp. Demultiplexing relied on internal 6-nucleotide barcodes carried by the libraries. Sequencing of libraries was performed on an Illumina MiSeq with 2x220 or 2x250 nucleotide paired-end reads. The study's own analysis went as follows. Paired reads were merged using FLASH 1.2.11 and were aligned to the GRCh37 human genome using BWA-MEM, after which TRA and TRB reads were extracted. V and J assignment used an IMGT-derived reference of cassette sequences and CDR3 motifs that included pseudogenes. Three-frame translation of reads was performed, and productive CDR3s were defined as those with a C...FGXG motif and no stop codons. Unique combinations of V-J cassette pair and CDR3 amino acid sequence were defined as clonotypes. Reads were filtered by Hamming distance, with the threshold set by the sequence error rate of each sample in mapped regions. TCRdb redid the processing of the public reads, applying fastp at Q25 and MiXCR, and retained in-frame beta chains. Each entry merges the rows of one CDR3 protein and shows their most common DNA and genes. TCRdb, not the authors, supplied the V and J calls. The sample records 100,000 to 150,000 distinct CDR3 sequences, under 25% of which are singletons. The ten largest make up over 25% of the sample.

Beyond this particular receptor, the publication reports: Small numbers underpinned the group comparisons: 8 or 9 glioblastoma patients, three low-grade glioma patients and three non-neoplastic patients. Tissue and blood shared very few CDR3 sequences, a result attributed to high CDR3 diversity and limited sampling. In non-neoplastic patients, VJ-independent divergence between tissue and blood fell below expectation, whereas in all gliomas, and especially in low-grade gliomas, the divergence rose above expectation.

The sequence was collected from a human donor with low-grade glioma or glioblastoma, undergoing nonglioma brain surgery, or in good health (not recorded which). The sequencing sample was made of glioma tissue, nonneoplastic brain tissue, or PBMCs (not recorded which).

The nucleotides read TGCAGTGCCCAAAGGGGGGGCAGGTCGAATCAGCCCCAGTATTTT. This translates into CSAQRGGRSNQPQYF. The chain couples TRBV20-1 to TRBJ1-5; the best D guess is TRBD2, with 7 bases matching. With the DNA end fitting TRBJ2-3 better, the J assignment may be wrong. The CDR3, cysteine through phenylalanine, is 15 amino acids long. Solely the CDR3 DNA is kept, with 45 bases framed from the first base. CDR1 DFQATT and CDR2 SNEGSKA are derived from the germline V gene (reference sequence).